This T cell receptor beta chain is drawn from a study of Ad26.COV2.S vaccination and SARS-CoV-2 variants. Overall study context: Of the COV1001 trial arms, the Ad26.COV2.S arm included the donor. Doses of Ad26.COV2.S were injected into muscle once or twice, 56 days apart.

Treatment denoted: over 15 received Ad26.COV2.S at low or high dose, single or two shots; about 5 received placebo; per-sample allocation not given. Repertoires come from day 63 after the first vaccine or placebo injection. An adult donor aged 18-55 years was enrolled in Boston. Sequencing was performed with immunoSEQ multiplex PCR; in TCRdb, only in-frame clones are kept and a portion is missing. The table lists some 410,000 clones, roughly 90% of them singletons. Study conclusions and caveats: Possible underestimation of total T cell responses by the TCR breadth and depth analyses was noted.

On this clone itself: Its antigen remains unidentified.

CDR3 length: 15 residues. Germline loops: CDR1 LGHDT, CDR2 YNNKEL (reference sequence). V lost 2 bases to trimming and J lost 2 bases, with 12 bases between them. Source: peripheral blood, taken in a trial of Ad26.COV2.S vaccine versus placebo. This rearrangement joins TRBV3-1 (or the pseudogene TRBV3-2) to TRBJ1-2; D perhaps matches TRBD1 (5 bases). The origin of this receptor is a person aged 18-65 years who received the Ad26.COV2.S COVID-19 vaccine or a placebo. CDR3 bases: TGTGCCAGCAGCCAACAGGGAAGGGGCAACTATGGCTACACCTTC. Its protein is CASSQQGRGNYGYTF.